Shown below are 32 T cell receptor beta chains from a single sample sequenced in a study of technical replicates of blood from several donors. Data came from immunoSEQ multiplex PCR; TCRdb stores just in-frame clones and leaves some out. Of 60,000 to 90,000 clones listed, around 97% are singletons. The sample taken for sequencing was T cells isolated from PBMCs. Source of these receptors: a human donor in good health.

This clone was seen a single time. Here the CDR3 DNA reads TGTGCCAGCAGCTTTCATGCCGCCTTAGCGGGAGCGGAATCCTACGAGCAGTACTTC. It is translated as CASSFHAALAGAESYEQYF. The J gene is TRBJ2-7, the V gene TRBV7-2, with TRBD2 matching over 9 bases. Germline V gene sequence: CDR1 SGHTA, CDR2 FQGNSA. There are 19 residues in the CDR3. The V and J ends lost 3 bases and 1 base, in that order; junction bases with no gene match: 16.

The CDR3 sequence: CASSQLAANTGELFF. DNA for the CDR3: TGCGCCAGCAGCCAACTAGCGGCGAACACCGGGGAGCTGTTTTTT. The chain uses TRBV4-3 and TRBJ2-2; 7 positions agree with TRBD2. The length of the CDR3 is 15 residues. Germline assignment: CDR1 LGHNA and CDR2 YSLEER. Trimming removed 2 bases from V and 0 bases from J; junction bases left unmatched: 0.

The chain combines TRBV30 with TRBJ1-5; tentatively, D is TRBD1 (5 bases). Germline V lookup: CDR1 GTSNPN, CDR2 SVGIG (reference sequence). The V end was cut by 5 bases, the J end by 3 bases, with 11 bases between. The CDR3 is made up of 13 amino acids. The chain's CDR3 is CAWDTGSNQPQHF. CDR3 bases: TGTGCCTGGGACACAGGTTCCAATCAGCCCCAGCATTTT.

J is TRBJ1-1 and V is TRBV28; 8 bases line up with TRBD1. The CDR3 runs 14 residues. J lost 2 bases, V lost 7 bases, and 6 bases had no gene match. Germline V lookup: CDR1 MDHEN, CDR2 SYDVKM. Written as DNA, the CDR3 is TGTGCCAGCACCGAACAGGGGGGTAACACTGAAGCTTTCTTT. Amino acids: CASTEQGGNTEAFF.

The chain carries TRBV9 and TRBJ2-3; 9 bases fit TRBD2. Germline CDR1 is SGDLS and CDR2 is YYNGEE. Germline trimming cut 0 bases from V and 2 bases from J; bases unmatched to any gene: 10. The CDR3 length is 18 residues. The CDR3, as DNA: TGTGCCAGCAGCGTAGAGGGACTAGCTACGTTTAACACAGATACGCAGTATTTT. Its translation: CASSVEGLATFNTDTQYF.

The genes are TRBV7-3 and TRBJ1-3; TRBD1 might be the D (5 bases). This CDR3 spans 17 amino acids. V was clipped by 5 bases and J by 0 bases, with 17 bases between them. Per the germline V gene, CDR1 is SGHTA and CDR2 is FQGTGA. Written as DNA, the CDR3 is TGTGCCAGCAGCCCAAACCCCCGACAGAGCTCTGGAAACACCATATATTTT. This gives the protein CASSPNPRQSSGNTIYF.

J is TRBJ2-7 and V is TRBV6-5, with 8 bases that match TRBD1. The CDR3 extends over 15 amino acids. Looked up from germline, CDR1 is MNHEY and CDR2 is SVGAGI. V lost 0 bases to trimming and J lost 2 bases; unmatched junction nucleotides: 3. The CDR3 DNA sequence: TGTGCCAGCAGTTACTCCGCAGGGGGCCCCTACGAGCAGTACTTC. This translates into CASSYSAGGPYEQYF.

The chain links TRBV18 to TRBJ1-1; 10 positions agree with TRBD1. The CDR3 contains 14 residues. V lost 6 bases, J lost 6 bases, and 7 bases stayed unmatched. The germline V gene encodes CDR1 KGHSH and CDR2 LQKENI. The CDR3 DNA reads TGTGCCAGCTCCCCTAGACAGGGGGCCGCTGAAGCTTTCTTT. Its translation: CASSPRQGAAEAFF.

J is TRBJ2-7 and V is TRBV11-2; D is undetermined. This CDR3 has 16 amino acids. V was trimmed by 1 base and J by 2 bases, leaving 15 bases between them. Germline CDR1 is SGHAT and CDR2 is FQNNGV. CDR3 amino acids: CASSLGPNGSAYEQYF. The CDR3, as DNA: TGTGCCAGCAGCTTAGGCCCTAACGGGTCCGCCTACGAGCAGTACTTC. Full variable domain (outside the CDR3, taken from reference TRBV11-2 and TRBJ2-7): EAGVAQSPRYKIIEKRQSVAFWCNPISGHATLYWYQQILGQGPKLLIQFQNNGVVDDSQLPKDRFSAERLKGVDSTLKIQPAKLEDSAVYLCASSLGPNGSAYEQYFGPGTRLTVT.

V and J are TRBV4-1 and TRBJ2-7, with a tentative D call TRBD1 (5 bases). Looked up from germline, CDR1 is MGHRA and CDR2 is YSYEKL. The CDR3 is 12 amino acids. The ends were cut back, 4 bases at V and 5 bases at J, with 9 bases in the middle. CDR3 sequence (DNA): TGCGCCAGCAGCCCCGGCAGGGACGAGCAGTACTTC. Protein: CASSPGRDEQYF.

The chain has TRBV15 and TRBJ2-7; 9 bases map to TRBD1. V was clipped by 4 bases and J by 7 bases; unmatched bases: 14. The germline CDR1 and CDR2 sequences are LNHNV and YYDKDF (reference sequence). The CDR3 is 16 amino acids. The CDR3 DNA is TGTGCCACCAGCATGACCCTCGGACAGGGGAAGGGTGAGCAGTACTTC. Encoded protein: CATSMTLGQGKGEQYF.

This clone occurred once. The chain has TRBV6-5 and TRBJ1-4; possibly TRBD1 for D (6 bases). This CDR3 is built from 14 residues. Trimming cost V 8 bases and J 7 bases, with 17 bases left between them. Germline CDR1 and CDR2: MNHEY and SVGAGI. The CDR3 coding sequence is TGTGCCAGCCGACCCACAGGGATAGGTGAAAAACTGTTTTTT. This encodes CASRPTGIGEKLFF.

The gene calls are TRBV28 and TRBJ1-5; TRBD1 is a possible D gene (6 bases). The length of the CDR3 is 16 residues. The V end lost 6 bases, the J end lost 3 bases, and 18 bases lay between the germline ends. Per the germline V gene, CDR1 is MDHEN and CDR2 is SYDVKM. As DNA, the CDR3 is TGTGCCAGCAGGCGAACGGACAGATCTGACAATCAGCCCCAGCATTTT. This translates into CASRRTDRSDNQPQHF.

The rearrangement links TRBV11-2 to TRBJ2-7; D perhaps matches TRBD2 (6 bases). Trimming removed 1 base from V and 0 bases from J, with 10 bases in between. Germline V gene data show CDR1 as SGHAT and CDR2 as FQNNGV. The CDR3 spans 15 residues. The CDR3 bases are TGTGCCAGCAGCTTAGGGGCCGGGAGCTCCTACGAGCAGTACTTC. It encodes CASSLGAGSSYEQYF.

In DNA, the CDR3 is TGTGCCAGCAGTTACTCGACAGGGTGGTCCTACAATGAGCAGTTCTTC. Translation: CASSYSTGWSYNEQFF. V is TRBV6-5 and J is TRBJ2-1, with 7 bases fitting TRBD1. The V gene's germline CDR1 is MNHEY and CDR2 SVGAGI. V lost 0 bases to trimming and J lost 1 base; unmatched junction nucleotides: 3. The CDR3 is 16 residues long.

The chain's CDR3 is CATRAPGQGLNEQYF. DNA for the CDR3: TGTGCCACCAGGGCCCCCGGACAGGGGCTGAACGAGCAGTACTTC. The chain recombines TRBV6-5 with TRBJ2-7; 9 bases are shared with TRBD1. Germline V CDR1 and CDR2: MNHEY, SVGAGI. The CDR3 is made up of 15 amino acids. J lost 5 bases, V lost 10 bases, and 15 bases had no gene match.

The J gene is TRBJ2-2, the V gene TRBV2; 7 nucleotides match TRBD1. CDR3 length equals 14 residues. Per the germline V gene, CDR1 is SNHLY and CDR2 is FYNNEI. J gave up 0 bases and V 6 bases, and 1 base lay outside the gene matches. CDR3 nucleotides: TGTGCCAGCAGGGGGACAGCGAACACCGGGGAGCTGTTTTTT. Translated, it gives CASRGTANTGELFF.

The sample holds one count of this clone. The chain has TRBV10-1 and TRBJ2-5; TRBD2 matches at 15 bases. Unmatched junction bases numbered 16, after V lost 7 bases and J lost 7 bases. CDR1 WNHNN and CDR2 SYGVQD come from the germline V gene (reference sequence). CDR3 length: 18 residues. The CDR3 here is CASTPGLAGGPCLGTQYF. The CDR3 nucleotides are TGCGCCAGCACCCCAGGACTAGCGGGAGGGCCTTGTTTGGGGACCCAGTACTTC.

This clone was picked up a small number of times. The CDR3 nucleotides read TGTGCCAGCAGCGTAGTAGGGACAGGGGACGGCTACACCTTC. Translation: CASSVVGTGDGYTF. The chain links TRBV9 to TRBJ1-2; 10 bases map to TRBD1. V dropped 0 bases and J dropped 8; count of bases not matched to a gene: 4. This CDR3 spans 14 amino acids. In germline, CDR1 is SGDLS, CDR2 YYNGEE.

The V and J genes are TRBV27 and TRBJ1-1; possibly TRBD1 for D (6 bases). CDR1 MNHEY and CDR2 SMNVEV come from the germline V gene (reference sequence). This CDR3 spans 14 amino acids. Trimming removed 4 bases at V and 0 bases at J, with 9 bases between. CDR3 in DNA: TGTGCCAGCAGTTATAACAGGGTGAACACTGAAGCTTTCTTT. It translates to CASSYNRVNTEAFF.

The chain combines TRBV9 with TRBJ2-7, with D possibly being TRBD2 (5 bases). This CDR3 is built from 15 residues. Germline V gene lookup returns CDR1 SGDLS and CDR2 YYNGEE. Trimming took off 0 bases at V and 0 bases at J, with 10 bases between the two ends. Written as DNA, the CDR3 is TGTGCCAGCAGCGTAGGGCTAACTAGCTCCTACGAGCAGTACTTC. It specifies CASSVGLTSSYEQYF. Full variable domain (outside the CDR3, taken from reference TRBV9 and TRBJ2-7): DSGVTQTPKHLITATGQRVTLRCSPRSGDLSVYWYQQSLDQGLQFLIQYYNGEERAKGNILERFSAQQFPDLHSELNLSSLELGDSALYFCASSVGLTSSYEQYFGPGTRLTVT.

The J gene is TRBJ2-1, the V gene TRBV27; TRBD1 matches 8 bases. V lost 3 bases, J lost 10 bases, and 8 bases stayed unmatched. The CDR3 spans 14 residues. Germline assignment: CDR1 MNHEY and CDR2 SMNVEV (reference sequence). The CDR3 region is CASSLMAGGWEQFF. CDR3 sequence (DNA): TGTGCCAGCAGTTTGATGGCAGGGGGCTGGGAGCAGTTCTTC.

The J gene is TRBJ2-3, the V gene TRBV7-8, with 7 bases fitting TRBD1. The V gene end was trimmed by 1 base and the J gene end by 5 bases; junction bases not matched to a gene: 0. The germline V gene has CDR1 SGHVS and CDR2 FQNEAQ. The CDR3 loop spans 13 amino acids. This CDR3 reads CASSLDRGDTQYF. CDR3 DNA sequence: TGTGCCAGCAGCTTAGACAGGGGAGATACGCAGTATTTT.

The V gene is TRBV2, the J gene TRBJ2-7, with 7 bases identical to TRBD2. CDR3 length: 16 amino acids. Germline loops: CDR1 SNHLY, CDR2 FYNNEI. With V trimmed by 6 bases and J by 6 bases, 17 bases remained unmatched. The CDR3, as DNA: TGTGCCAGCAGGGCTAGTCGGTCCGGGACTACTTTCGAGCAGTACTTC. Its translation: CASRASRSGTTFEQYF.

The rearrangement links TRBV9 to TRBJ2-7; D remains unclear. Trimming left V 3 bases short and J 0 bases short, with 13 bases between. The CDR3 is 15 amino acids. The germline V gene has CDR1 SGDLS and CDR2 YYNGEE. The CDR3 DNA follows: TGTGCCAGCAGCGCCGACACAGACGGCTCCTACGAGCAGTACTTC. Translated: CASSADTDGSYEQYF.

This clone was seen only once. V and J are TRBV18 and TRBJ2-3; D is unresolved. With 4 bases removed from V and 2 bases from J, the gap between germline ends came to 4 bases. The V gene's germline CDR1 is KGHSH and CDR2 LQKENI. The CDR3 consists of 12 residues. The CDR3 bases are TGTGCCAGCTCACTCTCCACAGATACGCAGTATTTT. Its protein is CASSLSTDTQYF.

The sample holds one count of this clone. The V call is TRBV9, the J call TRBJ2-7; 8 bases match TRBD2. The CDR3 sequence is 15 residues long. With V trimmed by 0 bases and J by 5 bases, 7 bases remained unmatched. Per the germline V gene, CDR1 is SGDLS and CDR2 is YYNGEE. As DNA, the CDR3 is TGTGCCAGCAGCGTAGGAGGCGGGAGGATAAACGAGCAGTACTTC. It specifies CASSVGGGRINEQYF.

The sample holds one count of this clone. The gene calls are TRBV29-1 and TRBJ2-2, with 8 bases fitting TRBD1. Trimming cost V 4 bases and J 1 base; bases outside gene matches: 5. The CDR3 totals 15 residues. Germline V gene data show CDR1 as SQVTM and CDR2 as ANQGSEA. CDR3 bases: TGCAGCGTTGCGGCCGGGACAGGGAACACCGGGGAGCTGTTTTTT. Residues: CSVAAGTGNTGELFF.

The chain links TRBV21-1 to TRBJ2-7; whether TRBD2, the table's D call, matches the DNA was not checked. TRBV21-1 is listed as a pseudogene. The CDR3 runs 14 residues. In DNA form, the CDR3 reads TGTGCCAGCAGCAACCGAGACTACTCCTACGAGCAGTACTTC. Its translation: CASSNRDYSYEQYF.

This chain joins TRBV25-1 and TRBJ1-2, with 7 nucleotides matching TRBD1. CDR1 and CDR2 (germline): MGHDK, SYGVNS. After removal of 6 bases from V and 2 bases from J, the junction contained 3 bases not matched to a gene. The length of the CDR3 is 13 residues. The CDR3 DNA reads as TGTGCCAGCAGCCCGGGACAGAACTATGGCTACACCTTC. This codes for CASSPGQNYGYTF.

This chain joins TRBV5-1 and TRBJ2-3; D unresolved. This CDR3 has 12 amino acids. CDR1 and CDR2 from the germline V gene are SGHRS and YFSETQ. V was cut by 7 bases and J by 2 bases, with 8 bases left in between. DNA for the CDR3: TGCGCCAGCCCTTCCCCCACAGATACGCAGTATTTT. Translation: CASPSPTDTQYF.

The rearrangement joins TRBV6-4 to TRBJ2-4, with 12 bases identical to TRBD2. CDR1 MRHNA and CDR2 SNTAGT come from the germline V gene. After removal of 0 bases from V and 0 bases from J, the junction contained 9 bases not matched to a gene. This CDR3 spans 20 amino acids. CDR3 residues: CASSDSLLAGGEVAKNIQYF. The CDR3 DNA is TGTGCCAGCAGTGACTCGCTACTAGCGGGAGGTGAAGTAGCCAAAAACATTCAGTACTTC.